This T cell receptor beta chain was sequenced in a study of T-cell reconstitution after alpha-beta-depleted transplantation in children. In germline, CDR1 is SGHTA, CDR2 FQGNSA. The ends lost 4 bases at V and 5 bases at J; junction bases unmatched: 7. CDR3 length: 15 amino acids. Unique molecular identifiers were incorporated into the prepared TCRbeta library. TCRdb passed the PCR reads through MiXCR, listing each CDR3 protein once. This table has 100,000 to 120,000 distinct CDR3 sequences, about a tenth appearing once. This clonotype was counted ten times or more. The receptor comes from a human donor who donated a stem cell graft to a child with acute lymphoblastic leukemia. Sample: PBMCs from the stem cell graft donor, taken from the stem cell graft. The V and J genes are TRBV7-2 and TRBJ2-5; 10 bases agree with TRBD2. CDR3 in amino acids: CASSSTAAGGETQYF. The CDR3 DNA is TGTGCCAGCAGCTCCACCGCAGCGGGAGGGGAGACCCAGTACTTC.